The 26 T cell receptor beta chains reported below all come from one sample, sequenced in a study of CD8+CD57+ T cells in acquired aplastic anemia. Genomic DNA templated the TCR beta VDJ and CDR3 profiling. TCRdb fed the reads into MiXCR, producing one record per CDR3 protein. Of nearly 60,000 distinct CDR3 sequences in the sample, 57% were seen once. By flow cytometry, patients selected for sequencing had shown an expansion of CD8+CD57+ cells. Sequenced: sorted CD4+, CD8+, or CD8+CD57+ T cells (not recorded which) from PBMCs. Every receptor here comes from a human donor with aplastic anemia.

This clonotype was recorded many times. The rearrangement joins TRBV9 to TRBJ2-2; 11 positions match TRBD2. The germline V gene encodes CDR1 SGDLS and CDR2 YYNGEE. The trim removed 10 bases at V and 3 bases at J, leaving 8 bases unmatched. This CDR3 region has 15 residues. The CDR3 region has the DNA TGTGCCTCTAGCGGGGGGCTTAGTTACACCGGGGAGCTGTTTTTT. This codes for CASSGGLSYTGELFF. The entire variable domain, with the rest obtained from reference TRBV9 and TRBJ2-2, is as follows: DSGVTQTPKHLITATGQRVTLRCSPRSGDLSVYWYQQSLDQGLQFLIQYYNGEERAKGNILERFSAQQFPDLHSELNLSSLELGDSALYFCASSGGLSYTGELFFGEGSRLTVL.

The chain is built from TRBV29-1 and TRBJ2-7; D could derive from TRBD1 or TRBD2 (6 bases each). This CDR3 comprises 13 residues. Germline V gives CDR1 SQVTM, CDR2 ANQGSEA. V lost 8 bases, J lost 7 bases, and 21 bases lay in between. The CDR3 DNA follows: TGCAGCTTCTCGGAGGGGGATCCCGGGGAGCAGTACTTC. As protein: CSFSEGDPGEQYF.

The rearrangement links TRBV7-6 to TRBJ2-3, with 7 bases matching TRBD2. The trim removed 4 bases at V and 3 bases at J, leaving 7 bases unmatched. Germline CDR1 SGHVS, CDR2 FNYEAQ. The CDR3 is made up of 15 amino acids. CDR3 DNA sequence: TGTGCCAGCAGCTCCGGGGTGGGGGGGACAGATACGCAGTATTTT. This translates into CASSSGVGGTDTQYF. The entire variable domain, with the rest obtained from reference TRBV7-6 and TRBJ2-3, is as follows: GAGVSQSPRYKVTKRGQDVALRCDPISGHVSLYWYRQALGQGPEFLTYFNYEAQQDKSGLPNDRFSAERPEGSISTLTIQRTEQRDSAMYRCASSSGVGGTDTQYFGPGTRLTVL.

On this clonotype: Germline is not matched at one junction end, which may reflect a read error. The V call is TRBV4-1, the J call TRBJ1-1; D ambiguous. The CDR3 runs 13 residues. From germline, CDR1 is MGHRA and CDR2 YSYEKL. DNA of the CDR3: TGCGCCAGCGGCCGCTCGAGAGGCACTGAAGCATTCTTT. As protein: CASGRSRGTEAFF.

CDR3 nucleotides: TGTGCCATCAGGGGGGCTAACACTGAAGCTTTCTTT. It codes for CAIRGANTEAFF. The chain carries TRBV10-3 and TRBJ1-1; D perhaps matches TRBD1 (6 bases). From germline, CDR1 is ENHRY and CDR2 SYGVKD. This CDR3 is built from 12 residues. V dropped 6 bases and J dropped 2 bases, with 7 bases sitting between them.

This rearrangement joins TRBV12-3 or TRBV12-4 to TRBJ2-7, with D unresolved. This CDR3 comprises 11 residues. The ends were cut back, 2 bases at V and 5 bases at J, with 4 bases in the middle. The CDR3 sequence is CASSLRDEQYF. The CDR3 DNA follows: TGTGCCAGCAGTTTAAGGGACGAGCAGTACTTC.

This clonotype came up many times. One junction end disagrees with the germline gene, perhaps due to a read error. The chain joins TRBV5-6 to TRBJ1-1; 7 bases align to TRBD1. In germline, CDR1 is SGHDT, CDR2 YYEEEE. This CDR3 spans 12 amino acids. The CDR3 DNA reads TGTGCCAGCAGCTCGACAGGGACTGAAGCTTTATTT. Its translation is CASSSTGTEALF.

This sequence joins TRBV10-3 and TRBJ1-5; 8 positions agree with TRBD1. The CDR3 spans 18 residues. V shed 4 bases, J shed 0 bases, and the junction held 11 bases outside the gene matches. Germline V gene sequence: CDR1 ENHRY, CDR2 SYGVKD. The CDR3 loop is CAISAGTGQMNSNQPQHF. The CDR3, as DNA: TGTGCCATCAGTGCAGGGACAGGCCAAATGAATAGCAATCAGCCCCAGCATTTT.

This rearrangement joins TRBV2 to TRBJ1-5; D not resolved. Germline CDR1 and CDR2: SNHLY and FYNNEI. The CDR3 has 13 residues. The V end lost 6 bases, the J end lost 4 bases, and 10 bases lay between the germline ends. CDR3 sequence reads: CASRGGVNQPQHF. DNA of the CDR3: TGTGCCAGCAGGGGTGGCGTTAATCAGCCCCAGCATTTT. Variable domain in full (rest from reference TRBV2 and TRBJ1-5): EPEVTQTPSHQVTQMGQEVILRCVPISNHLYFYWYRQILGQKVEFLVSFYNNEISEKSEIFDDQFSVERPDGSNFTLKIRSTKLEDSAMYFCASRGGVNQPQHFGDGTRLSIL.

In its sample, this clonotype ranks as medium-sized. This rearrangement joins TRBV2 to TRBJ2-7, with D uncertain. Trimming took 4 bases from V and 5 from J, leaving 15 bases between them. This CDR3 contains 14 residues. Germline loops: CDR1 SNHLY, CDR2 FYNNEI. The CDR3 sequence: CASSVEYPPDEQYF. Written as DNA, the CDR3 is TGTGCCAGCAGTGTGGAGTACCCCCCTGACGAGCAGTACTTC.

This clonotype was counted many times. This chain uses TRBV4-3 with TRBJ2-3; D not resolved. Germline CDR1 LGHNA, CDR2 YSLEER. V gave up 1 base and J gave up 6 bases, with 5 bases separating them. The CDR3 has 12 amino acids. The CDR3, as DNA: TGCGCCAGCAGCCAAGGCGTGGATACGCAGTATTTT. The encoded protein is CASSQGVDTQYF.

This clonotype was observed a single time. The rearrangement uses TRBV7-9 and TRBJ1-2, with 7 bases lining up with TRBD1. J gave up 4 bases and V 6 bases, and 2 bases lay outside the gene matches. The CDR3 loop spans 12 amino acids. Germline values: CDR1 SEHNR, CDR2 FQNEAQ (reference sequence). DNA of the CDR3: TGTGCCAGCAGTCAGGGGGTCTATGGCTACACCTTC. This gives the protein CASSQGVYGYTF.

The chain joins TRBV7-2 to TRBJ2-7; no clear D gene. The ends were cut back, 5 bases at V and 5 bases at J, with 13 bases in the middle. Per the germline V gene, CDR1 is SGHTA and CDR2 is FQGNSA. This CDR3 is built from 13 residues. This chain's CDR3 is CASSLGVQHEQYV. In nucleotides, the CDR3 is TGTGCCAGCAGCCTTGGGGTGCAGCACGAGCAGTACGTC.

The CDR3 region is CASTLRTPAYEQYF. The CDR3 nucleotides read TGTGCCAGCACCTTGAGGACACCCGCCTACGAGCAGTACTTC. The rearrangement joins TRBV10-3 to TRBJ2-7; TRBD1 is a possible D gene (5 bases). CDR1 and CDR2 (germline): ENHRY, SYGVKD. Trimming shortened V by 10 bases and J by 2 bases, and 18 bases separated the two germline ends. The CDR3 is made up of 14 amino acids.

This clonotype was observed at least ten times. This rearrangement joins TRBV5-1 to TRBJ2-1; D uncertain. Germline-derived CDR1 and CDR2 are SGHRS and YFSETQ. The CDR3 is 14 residues long. V lost 1 base and J lost 0, with 5 bases in between. The CDR3 sequence: CASSLPSSYNEQFF. The CDR3 bases are TGCGCCAGCAGCTTGCCAAGCTCCTACAATGAGCAGTTCTTC.

Of note for this clonotype: The germline gene is not matched at one end of the junction; a read error may be the cause. The CDR3 coding sequence is TGCAGCGTTCGACACGGGCCTGAGGCTTTCTTT. It is translated as CSVRHGPEAFF. This chain connects TRBV29-1 to TRBJ1-1, with D hard to call. The CDR3 covers 11 residues. Germline CDR1 and CDR2: SQVTM and ANQGSEA.

The chain links TRBV7-2 to TRBJ1-5, with D perhaps TRBD1 (6 bases). The V gene lost 10 bases and the J gene lost 2 bases, with 12 bases spanning the gap. The CDR3 runs 13 residues. In germline, CDR1 is SGHTA, CDR2 FQGNSA. The CDR3 loop is CATAGAGNQPQHF. In DNA form, the CDR3 reads TGTGCCACCGCAGGGGCCGGCAATCAGCCCCAGCATTTT. The complete variable domain, with remaining parts taken from reference TRBV7-2 and TRBJ1-5, reads GAGVSQSPSNKVTEKGKDVELRCDPISGHTALYWYRQSLGQGLEFLIYFQGNSAPDKSGLPSDRFSAERTGGSVSTLTIQRTQQEDSAVYLCATAGAGNQPQHFGDGTRLSIL.

The CDR3, as DNA: TGTGCCACCAGCAGGCGGGACAGGGAATATGGCTACACCTTC. Its translation: CATSRRDREYGYTF. V usage is TRBV15 and J usage is TRBJ1-2; TRBD1 aligns across 9 bases. CDR3 length: 14 amino acids. Germline loops: CDR1 LNHNV, CDR2 YYDKDF (reference sequence). J gave up 5 bases and V 3 bases, and 4 bases lay outside the gene matches.

The genes are TRBV10-3 and TRBJ1-2; the D is unclear. The V end was cut by 5 bases, the J end by 2 bases, with 9 bases between. The germline gives CDR1 ENHRY, CDR2 SYGVKD. This CDR3 has 13 amino acids. CDR3 region: CAISLDGNYGYTF. The CDR3 DNA is TGTGCCATCAGTCTGGACGGGAACTATGGCTACACCTTC.

Of note for this clonotype: Its ends do not fully match the called genes, so a read error is possible. The chain has TRBV14 and TRBJ1-2, with D possibly being TRBD1 (6 bases). From germline, CDR1 is SGHDN and CDR2 FVKESK. There are 12 residues in the CDR3. For the CDR3, the DNA is TGTGCCACCAGTCAGGGGAACTATGGCTACGCCTTC. Protein sequence: CATSQGNYGYAF.

The gene calls are TRBV20-1 and TRBJ1-5; 9 bases line up with TRBD1. Germline assignment: CDR1 DFQATT and CDR2 SNEGSKA (reference sequence). The CDR3 covers 15 residues. J was trimmed by 6 bases and V by 6 bases; bases with no gene match: 12. The CDR3 coding sequence is TGCAGTGCGGAACCGGGACAGGGCGGAGGTCAGCCCCAGCATTTT. Protein product: CSAEPGQGGGQPQHF.

This clonotype has more than one count but fewer than ten. The rearrangement joins TRBV5-1 to TRBJ1-1; 7 bases are shared with TRBD1. Looked up from germline, CDR1 is SGHRS and CDR2 is YFSETQ. The ends lost 0 bases at V and 4 bases at J; junction bases unmatched: 3. This CDR3 comprises 14 residues. The CDR3 DNA reads as TGCGCCAGCAGCTTGGGACAGGGAAGCACTGAAGCTTTCTTT. The encoded protein is CASSLGQGSTEAFF.

This clonotype was detected only a few times. This chain uses TRBV10-2 with TRBJ2-7; possible D gene TRBD2, 6 bases. The germline V and J ends were trimmed by 10 bases and 3 bases, with 16 bases remaining between them. The CDR3 runs to 13 residues. The germline V gene has CDR1 WSHSY and CDR2 SAAADI. CDR3 coding DNA: TGCGCCACCTTGAAGGAGGGCAACTACGAGCAGTACTTC. Amino acids: CATLKEGNYEQYF.

The chain employs TRBV4-3 and TRBJ1-5; no clear D. Germline CDR1 and CDR2: LGHNA and YSLEER. V was cut by 0 bases and J by 11 bases, with 5 bases left in between. The CDR3 spans 11 residues. The CDR3 reads CASSQEQTQHF. DNA for the CDR3: TGCGCCAGCAGCCAAGAGCAGACCCAGCATTTT.

This clonotype was found a few times. The chain employs TRBV29-1 and TRBJ2-7; 9 nucleotides match TRBD2. The CDR3 runs 12 residues. CDR1 is SQVTM and CDR2 is ANQGSEA in the germline V gene. J was trimmed by 3 bases and V by 3 bases; bases with no gene match: 0. Here the CDR3 DNA reads TGCAGCGTTGAGACTAGCGGCTACGAGCAGTACTTC. This encodes CSVETSGYEQYF.

The rearrangement joins TRBV24-1 to TRBJ1-2; D is unresolved. This CDR3 is built from 14 residues. Trimming took 6 bases from V and 0 from J, leaving 10 bases between them. Germline V gene sequence: CDR1 KGHDR, CDR2 SFDVKD. The CDR3 reads CATSLASTNYGYTF. DNA of the CDR3: TGTGCCACCAGTCTAGCGAGTACTAACTATGGCTACACCTTC.